This passage covers 32 T cell receptor beta chains from one sample sequenced in a study of cytomegalovirus exposure and HLA in healthy donors. The PCR contained 60 Vbeta and 13 Jbeta primers. This table comes from immunoSEQ multiplex PCR, and its TCRdb copy is limited to in-frame clones, with some not included. The data show 100,000 or so clones, with roughly four fifths seen just once and less than 11% held by the top ten. Material for sequencing was PBMCs. These receptor sequences come from a man aged 45 to 65 in good health and CMV-seronegative.

The chain joins TRBV7-8 to TRBJ1-1, with a tentative D call TRBD1 (5 bases). CDR1 and CDR2 from the germline V gene are SGHVS and FQNEAQ. The CDR3 length is 14 residues. With 2 bases removed from V and 4 bases from J, the gap between germline ends came to 11 bases. Here the CDR3 reads CASSLRGTSTEAFF. The CDR3 DNA sequence: TGTGCCAGCAGCTTACGGGGGACGAGCACTGAAGCTTTCTTT.

CDR3 in amino acids: CAWSTEGAPFGQPQHF. The CDR3, as DNA: TGTGCCTGGAGTACGGAGGGGGCGCCTTTCGGGCAGCCCCAGCATTTT. The chain joins TRBV30 to TRBJ1-5; TRBD1 matches at 7 bases. CDR3 length: 16 residues. The germline V gene encodes CDR1 GTSNPN and CDR2 SVGIG (reference sequence). V was pared by 2 bases and J by 7 bases, with 14 bases of the junction left unmatched.

V and J are TRBV5-4 and TRBJ2-3; tentatively, D is TRBD2 (5 bases). Germline V gene data show CDR1 as SGHNT and CDR2 as YYREEE (reference sequence). CDR3 length: 14 amino acids. Deletions cut 4 bases from V and 2 bases from J, with 11 bases between. The CDR3 coding sequence is TGTGCCAGCAGCCCCAGCGGTGACACAGATACGCAGTATTTT. Translating gives CASSPSGDTDTQYF. Together with reference TRBV5-4 and TRBJ2-3, the CDR3 gives the full variable domain: ETGVTQSPTHLIKTRGQQVTLRCSSQSGHNTVSWYQQALGQGPQFIFQYYREEENGRGNFPPRFSGLQFPNYSSELNVNALELDDSALYLCASSPSGDTDTQYFGPGTRLTVL.

The rearrangement uses TRBV12-2 and TRBJ1-5. TRBV12-2 is recorded as a pseudogene. The CDR3 has 14 residues. This CDR3 reads CASRLIDGDQPQHF. For the CDR3, the DNA is TGTGCAAGTCGCTTAATTGACGGAGATCAGCCCCAGCATTTT.

The chain has TRBV4-1 and TRBJ1-2, with unresolved D. V dropped 3 bases and J dropped 2 bases, with 16 bases sitting between them. The CDR3 totals 16 residues. Germline V gene sequence: CDR1 MGHRA, CDR2 YSYEKL. This CDR3 is CASSHTGREWNYGYTF. As DNA, the CDR3 is TGCGCCAGCAGCCATACGGGGAGGGAATGGAACTATGGCTACACCTTC.

V and J are TRBV5-1 and TRBJ2-5, with D possibly matching TRBD2 (6 bases). Germline CDR1 SGHRS, CDR2 YFSETQ. Between the trimmed V and J ends, which lost 4 bases and 2 bases, there was a span of 15 bases. The CDR3 loop spans 15 amino acids. The DNA for the CDR3 is TGCGCCAGCAGCGTGGGACTCCGAATACAAGAGACCCAGTACTTC. It yields the protein CASSVGLRIQETQYF.

The chain combines TRBV28 with TRBJ2-3; D perhaps matches TRBD1 (7 bases). Trimming pared 6 bases from V and 8 bases from J, leaving 21 bases between. The CDR3 covers 15 residues. Germline V CDR1 and CDR2: MDHEN, SYDVKM. CDR3 amino acids: CASRPDREAAGTQYF. The CDR3 nucleotides are TGTGCCAGCAGACCCGACAGGGAGGCGGCGGGTACGCAGTATTTT.

This clone was counted between two and nine times. The chain employs TRBV12-5 and TRBJ1-1; D not resolved. The germline gives CDR1 LGHNT, CDR2 FRNRAP. This CDR3 is built from 10 residues. This CDR3 is CANRRGMAFF. For the CDR3, the DNA is TGTGCCAACCGCCGGGGTATGGCTTTCTTT.

The CDR3: CASSLDRGLNQPQHF. The CDR3 coding sequence is TGCGCCAGCAGCTTGGATCGGGGTCTCAATCAGCCCCAGCATTTT. The rearrangement links TRBV5-1 to TRBJ1-5; D unresolved. Germline CDR1 reads SGHRS; CDR2 reads YFSETQ. This CDR3 has 15 residues. The V and J ends lost 0 bases and 3 bases respectively, with 10 bases between them.

Worth noting for this clone: The junction departs from the called germline gene at one end, perhaps through a read error. The gene calls are TRBV12-5 and TRBJ2-2; TRBD2 might be the D (5 bases). Germline V CDR1 and CDR2: LGHNT, FRNRAP. The CDR3 extends over 12 amino acids. In nucleotides, the CDR3 is TGTGCTAGTGTTACGCACACCGGGGAGTTGTTTTTT. This codes for CASVTHTGELFF.

The chain carries TRBV5-1 and TRBJ2-3; D is perhaps TRBD1 (6 bases). Trimming shortened V by 4 bases and J by 2 bases, and 14 bases separated the two germline ends. Per the germline V gene, CDR1 is SGHRS and CDR2 is YFSETQ. The CDR3 runs to 15 residues. CDR3 DNA sequence: TGCGCCAGCAGCGGGGGCGTTCTATCCACAGATACGCAGTATTTT. Translated: CASSGGVLSTDTQYF.

The J gene is TRBJ2-5, the V gene TRBV6-5; TRBD1 might be the D (5 bases). Germline loops: CDR1 MNHEY, CDR2 SVGAGI. The CDR3 length is 13 residues. V was pared by 2 bases and J by 4 bases, with 8 bases between. CDR3 sequence reads: CASSYGQGETQYF. DNA of the CDR3: TGTGCCAGCAGTTACGGGCAGGGAGAGACCCAGTACTTC.

This sequence joins TRBV6-1 and TRBJ2-7; D perhaps matches TRBD1 (6 bases). This CDR3 is built from 14 residues. The germline V gene encodes CDR1 MNHNS and CDR2 SASEGT. The V end lost 3 bases, the J end lost 2 bases, and 11 bases lay between the germline ends. The CDR3 DNA reads TGTGCCAGCAGTGAGAGACAGGCTACCTACGAGCAGTACTTC. Translating it yields CASSERQATYEQYF.

This clone came up once. This sequence joins TRBV19 and TRBJ1-3; D is possibly TRBD1 (6 bases). The V gene's germline CDR1 is LNHDA and CDR2 SQIVND (reference sequence). The V end lost 3 bases, the J end lost 0 bases, and 21 bases lay between the germline ends. The CDR3 loop spans 19 amino acids. The DNA of the CDR3 is TGTGCCAGTAGTATGCGGCCTACGGGGGGCATAAGCTCTGGAAACACCATATATTTT. This gives the protein CASSMRPTGGISSGNTIYF.

This sequence joins TRBV5-1 and TRBJ2-1, with 8 bases identical to TRBD2. After removal of 0 bases from V and 7 bases from J, the junction contained 6 bases not matched to a gene. Germline CDR1 and CDR2: SGHRS and YFSETQ. This CDR3 contains 15 residues. The CDR3 bases are TGCGCCAGCAGCTTGGGACTAGCGAGAGTGAATGAGCAGTTCTTC. Translated: CASSLGLARVNEQFF.

The chain couples TRBV4-3 to TRBJ1-2; D is uncertain. The CDR3 has 14 residues. V was pared by 0 bases and J by 6 bases, with 11 bases between. Germline CDR1 LGHNA, CDR2 YSLEER. The CDR3: CASSQDRGTDGYTF. For the CDR3, the DNA is TGCGCCAGCAGCCAAGATCGGGGAACGGATGGCTACACCTTC.

The CDR3 is CASSLILGKYNEQFF. The CDR3 DNA sequence: TGTGCCAGCAGCTTGATACTAGGCAAGTACAATGAGCAGTTCTTC. The chain joins TRBV5-6 to TRBJ2-1; D is possibly TRBD2 (5 bases). Trimming pared 1 base from V and 4 bases from J, leaving 12 bases between. Germline CDR1 is SGHDT and CDR2 is YYEEEE. The CDR3 is 15 residues long.

CDR3 amino acids: CASTMSRGGSYEQYF. The CDR3 DNA follows: TGTGCCAGCACTATGAGTAGGGGGGGATCGTACGAGCAGTACTTC. The J gene is TRBJ2-7, the V gene TRBV2; TRBD2 might be the D (7 bases). The V and J ends lost 7 bases and 4 bases respectively, with 20 bases between them. The germline CDR1 and CDR2 sequences are SNHLY and FYNNEI. CDR3 length: 15 residues.

This clone was recorded once. The V gene is TRBV27, the J gene TRBJ2-3; the match to TRBD1 covers 7 bases. V dropped 5 bases and J dropped 0; count of bases not matched to a gene: 8. The CDR3 sequence is 16 residues long. Germline CDR1 reads MNHEY; CDR2 reads SMNVEV (reference sequence). CDR3 protein: CASSTTGWVSTDTQYF. DNA for the CDR3: TGTGCCAGCAGTACGACAGGGTGGGTGAGCACAGATACGCAGTATTTT.

J is TRBJ2-1 and V is TRBV18; D is undetermined. Per the germline V gene, CDR1 is KGHSH and CDR2 is LQKENI. The CDR3 spans 14 residues. V lost 3 bases, J lost 5 bases, and 11 bases lay in between. CDR3 bases: TGTGCCAGCTCACCGGTGGAGAGAAACAATGAGCAGTTCTTC. Encoded protein: CASSPVERNNEQFF.

This clone was seen a single time. This chain joins TRBV5-4 and TRBJ1-1, with D unclear. The germline gives CDR1 SGHNT, CDR2 YYREEE (reference sequence). V was clipped by 2 bases and J by 2 bases, with 4 bases between them. The CDR3 covers 12 residues. Written as DNA, the CDR3 is TGTGCCAGCAGCTTTAGTAACACTGAAGCTTTCTTT. Protein sequence: CASSFSNTEAFF.

The sample holds a few counts of this clone. V usage is TRBV5-1 and J usage is TRBJ2-3, with D maybe TRBD1 (6 bases). CDR1 and CDR2 (germline): SGHRS, YFSETQ. This CDR3 comprises 15 residues. V dropped 2 bases and J dropped 4 bases, with 14 bases sitting between them. Here the CDR3 reads CASSFGDGGPDTQYF. The CDR3 nucleotides read TGCGCCAGCAGCTTCGGGGATGGGGGCCCAGATACGCAGTATTTT.

The rearrangement links TRBV9 to TRBJ2-7; D remains unclear. V dropped 0 bases and J dropped 6 bases, with 13 bases sitting between them. The CDR3 spans 14 residues. Germline CDR1 is SGDLS and CDR2 is YYNGEE. CDR3 loop: CASSVEDLPGEQYF. The CDR3 DNA reads TGTGCCAGCAGCGTAGAAGATCTACCAGGCGAGCAGTACTTC.

This chain connects TRBV13 to TRBJ2-1; D is possibly TRBD2 (6 bases). Per the germline V gene, CDR1 is PRHDT and CDR2 is FYEKMQ (reference sequence). The V gene lost 1 base and the J gene lost 4 bases, with 8 bases spanning the gap. The CDR3 has 14 residues. The CDR3 sequence: CASSLVGTYNEQFF. The CDR3 DNA is TGTGCCAGCAGCTTAGTGGGGACTTACAATGAGCAGTTCTTC. The full variable domain, its missing parts supplied by reference TRBV13 and TRBJ2-1, is AAGVIQSPRHLIKEKRETATLKCYPIPRHDTVYWYQQGPGQDPQFLISFYEKMQSDKGSIPDRFSAQQFSDYHSELNMSSLELGDSALYFCASSLVGTYNEQFFGPGTRLTVL.

V gene TRBV7-2 combines with J gene TRBJ2-3, with TRBD2 as a possible D gene (7 bases). Trimming shortened V by 1 base and J by 5 bases, and 19 bases separated the two germline ends. There are 17 residues in the CDR3. CDR1 is SGHTA, CDR2 FQGNSA, per germline. Written as DNA, the CDR3 is TGTGCCAGCAGCTTAGATTGGCGGCAGGGGAGGGGAGATACGCAGTATTTT. Translated, it gives CASSLDWRQGRGDTQYF.

DNA for the CDR3: TGTGCCAGCAGCCCCGAAGGACTAGTGGGCCACGAGCAGTACTTC. Translating gives CASSPEGLVGHEQYF. The V and J genes are TRBV7-8 and TRBJ2-7, with 7 positions matching TRBD2. V was pared by 5 bases and J by 5 bases, with 12 bases of the junction left unmatched. Germline-derived CDR1 and CDR2 are SGHVS and FQNEAQ. The CDR3 length is 15 residues.

This clone was counted once. The chain joins TRBV18 to TRBJ2-5, with 7 positions matching TRBD1. The J call could be wrong; TRBJ2-7 is a better fit for the DNA end. Germline loops: CDR1 KGHSH, CDR2 LQKENI. The CDR3 runs 12 residues. The CDR3 is CASSPDRYEQYF. The CDR3 DNA reads as TGTGCCAGCTCACCGGACAGGTACGAGCAGTACTTC.

The V gene is TRBV5-1, the J gene TRBJ2-4; D perhaps matches TRBD2 (5 bases). This CDR3 has 19 amino acids. CDR1 is SGHRS and CDR2 is YFSETQ in the germline V gene. The V and J ends lost 0 bases and 7 bases respectively, with 26 bases between them. CDR3 sequence reads: CASSLAFNERNQLGNIQYF. The CDR3 DNA reads as TGCGCCAGCAGCTTGGCCTTTAATGAAAGAAACCAACTAGGGAACATTCAGTACTTC.

This clone was picked up a small number of times. The V call is TRBV5-6, the J call TRBJ2-7; the match to TRBD2 covers 8 bases. In germline, CDR1 is SGHDT, CDR2 YYEEEE. The CDR3 contains 16 residues. The V and J ends lost 4 bases and 6 bases, in that order; junction bases with no gene match: 15. In DNA form, the CDR3 reads TGTGCCAGCAGCCGCCTCGGGGCGGGGGGACCCGGCGAGCAGTACTTC. Translating it yields CASSRLGAGGPGEQYF.

The rearrangement joins TRBV5-1 to TRBJ2-7, with 7 positions matching TRBD2. The CDR3 length is 15 residues. V was pared by 4 bases and J by 2 bases, with 9 bases of the junction left unmatched. The V gene's germline CDR1 is SGHRS and CDR2 YFSETQ. Here the CDR3 reads CASSTGGGTAYEQYF. In DNA, the CDR3 is TGCGCCAGCAGCACGGGGGGTGGGACGGCCTACGAGCAGTACTTC.

A word on this clone: The sample contains more than one DNA sequence encoding this CDR3. The chain couples TRBV18 to TRBJ2-5; TRBD1 matches 9 bases. Trimming removed 3 bases from V and 5 bases from J; junction bases left unmatched: 1. The CDR3 consists of 13 residues. CDR1 KGHSH and CDR2 LQKENI come from the germline V gene. Written as DNA, the CDR3 is TGTGCCAGCTCACCCGGACAGGGGGAGACCCAGTACTTC. Its protein product is CASSPGQGETQYF.

The gene calls are TRBV29-1 and TRBJ2-3, with TRBD2 matching 9 bases. The junction had 18 bases not matched to a gene; V was cut back by 7 bases and J by 4 bases. The germline CDR1 and CDR2 sequences are SQVTM and ANQGSEA. The CDR3 length is 17 residues. The CDR3 DNA is TGCAGCGCCCAGGAGGCTAGCGGGATCAAGGGCCCAGATACGCAGTATTTT. Translated, it gives CSAQEASGIKGPDTQYF.